The next 5 T cell receptor beta chains were all read from a single sample in a study of T-cell reconstitution after alpha-beta-depleted transplantation in children. Unique molecular identifiers were incorporated into the prepared TCRbeta library. TCRdb reprocessed the PCR reads via MiXCR and lists one record per CDR3 protein. Found here are 600,000 to 800,000 distinct CDR3 sequences, about an eighth of them singletons; the top ten hold about 0.77%. Sequenced material: PBMCs, taken before TCRalphabeta/CD19-depleted stem cell transplant. The receptors originated from a girl under 10 years old with congenital amegakaryocytic thrombocytopenia, due to receive a stem cell transplant.

With respect to this clonotype: This may arise from a read error, as a much more abundant clone is one base away. The chain recombines TRBV20-1 with TRBJ2-7, with a possible D match to TRBD2 (6 bases). The CDR3 has 14 residues. Germline V lookup: CDR1 DFQATT, CDR2 SNEGSKA (reference sequence). CDR3 residues: CSASSFSGSCEQYF. The CDR3 nucleotides read TGCAGTGCTAGCTCGTTTAGCGGCTCCTGCGAGCAGTACTTC.

This clonotype was picked up many times. V and J are TRBV16 and TRBJ2-2; 8 bases are shared with TRBD2. CDR3 length equals 15 residues. The V segment lost 3 bases and the J segment 2 bases; nucleotides outside the gene matches: 2. CDR1 and CDR2 (germline): KGHSY, FQNENV. The DNA of the CDR3 is TGTGCCAGCAGCCACACTAGCGGTAACACCGGGGAGCTGTTTTTT. This sequence encodes CASSHTSGNTGELFF.

The V call is TRBV7-8, the J call TRBJ2-1; D not resolved. The CDR3 sequence is 15 residues long. The V end lost 4 bases, the J end lost 1 base, and 11 bases lay between the germline ends. Germline loops: CDR1 SGHVS, CDR2 FQNEAQ. CDR3 in DNA: TGTGCCAGCAGCTCTGAGATTTTTTCCTACAATGAGCAGTTCTTC. Its translation: CASSSEIFSYNEQFF.

This clonotype was observed many times. DNA for the CDR3: TGTGCCAGCAGCTTGGTCGGGACAGGGCAGAACACTGAAGCTTTCTTT. It specifies CASSLVGTGQNTEAFF. The chain employs TRBV5-5 and TRBJ1-1; 9 bases match TRBD1. The CDR3 sequence is 16 residues long. Trimming cost V 0 bases and J 1 base; bases outside gene matches: 4. Germline loops: CDR1 SGHKS, CDR2 YYEKEE (reference sequence). The entire variable domain, with the rest obtained from reference TRBV5-5 and TRBJ1-1, is as follows: DAGVTQSPTHLIKTRGQQVTLRCSPISGHKSVSWYQQVLGQGPQFIFQYYEKEERGRGNFPDRFSARQFPNYSSELNVNALLLGDSALYLCASSLVGTGQNTEAFFGQGTRLTVV.

The chain carries TRBV4-1 and TRBJ2-7, with D unresolved. CDR1 MGHRA and CDR2 YSYEKL come from the germline V gene. The CDR3 is 13 residues long. Trimming removed 5 bases at V and 4 bases at J, with 12 bases between. CDR3 sequence: CASSELGRYEQYF. The CDR3 DNA reads TGCGCCAGCAGCGAACTCGGGCGGTACGAGCAGTACTTC.